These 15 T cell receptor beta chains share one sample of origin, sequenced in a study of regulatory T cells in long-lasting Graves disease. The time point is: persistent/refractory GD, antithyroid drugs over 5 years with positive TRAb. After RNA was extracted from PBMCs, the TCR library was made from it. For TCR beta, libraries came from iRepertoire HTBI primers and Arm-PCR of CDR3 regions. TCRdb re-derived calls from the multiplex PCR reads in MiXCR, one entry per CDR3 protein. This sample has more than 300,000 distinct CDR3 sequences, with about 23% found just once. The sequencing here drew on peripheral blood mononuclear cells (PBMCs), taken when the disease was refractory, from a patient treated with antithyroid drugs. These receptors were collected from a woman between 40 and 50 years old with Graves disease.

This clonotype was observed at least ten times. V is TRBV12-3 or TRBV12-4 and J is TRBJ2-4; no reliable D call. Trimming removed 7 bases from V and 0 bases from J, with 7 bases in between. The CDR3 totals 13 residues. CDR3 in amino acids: CASTGLAKNIQYF. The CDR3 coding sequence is TGTGCCAGCACCGGGCTAGCCAAAAACATTCAGTACTTC.

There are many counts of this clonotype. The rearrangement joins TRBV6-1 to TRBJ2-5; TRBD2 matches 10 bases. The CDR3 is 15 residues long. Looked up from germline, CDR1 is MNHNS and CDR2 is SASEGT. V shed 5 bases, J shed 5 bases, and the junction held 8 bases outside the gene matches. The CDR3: CASSNSAGGWETQYF. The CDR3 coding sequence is TGTGCCAGCAGTAACTCAGCGGGAGGGTGGGAGACCCAGTACTTC.

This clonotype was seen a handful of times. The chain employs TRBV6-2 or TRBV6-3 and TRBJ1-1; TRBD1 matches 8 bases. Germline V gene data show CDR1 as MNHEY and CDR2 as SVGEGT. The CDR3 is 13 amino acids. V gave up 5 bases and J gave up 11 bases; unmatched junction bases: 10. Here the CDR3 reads CASSESGTGGAFF. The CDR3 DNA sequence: TGTGCCAGCAGTGAGTCCGGGACAGGTGGCGCTTTCTTT.

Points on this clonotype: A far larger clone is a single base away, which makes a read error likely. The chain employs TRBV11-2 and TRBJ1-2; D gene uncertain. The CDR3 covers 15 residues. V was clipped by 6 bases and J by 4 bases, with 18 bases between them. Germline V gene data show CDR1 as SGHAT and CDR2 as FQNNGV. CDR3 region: CASSPSYPSSYGYTF. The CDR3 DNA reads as TGTGCCAGCAGTCCCAGTTACCCCAGCTCCTATGGCTACACCTTC.

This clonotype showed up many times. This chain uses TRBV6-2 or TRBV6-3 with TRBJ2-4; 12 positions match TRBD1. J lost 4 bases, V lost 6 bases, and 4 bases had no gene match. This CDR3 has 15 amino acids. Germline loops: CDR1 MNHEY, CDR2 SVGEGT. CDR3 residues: CASSGTGGLKNIQYF. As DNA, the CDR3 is TGTGCCAGCAGCGGGACAGGGGGCTTGAAAAACATTCAGTACTTC.

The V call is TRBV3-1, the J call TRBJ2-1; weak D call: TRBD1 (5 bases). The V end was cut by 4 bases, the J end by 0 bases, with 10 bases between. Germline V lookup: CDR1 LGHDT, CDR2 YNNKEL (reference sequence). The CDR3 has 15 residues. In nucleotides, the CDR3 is TGTGCCAGCAGCCTGGGGCACTTCTCCTACAATGAGCAGTTCTTC. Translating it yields CASSLGHFSYNEQFF.

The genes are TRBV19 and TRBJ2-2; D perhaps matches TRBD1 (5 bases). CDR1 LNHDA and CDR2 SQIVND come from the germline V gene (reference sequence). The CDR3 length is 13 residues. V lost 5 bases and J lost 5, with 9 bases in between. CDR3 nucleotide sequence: TGTGCCAGTAGTGTGAAGGGGACCGGGGAGCTGTTTTTT. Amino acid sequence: CASSVKGTGELFF.

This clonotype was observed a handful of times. CDR3 residues: CASSSLGDSSGANVLTF. DNA of the CDR3: TGTGCCAGCAGTTCTCTGGGGGACAGCTCTGGGGCCAACGTCCTGACTTTC. This chain uses TRBV27 with TRBJ2-6, with 7 nucleotides matching TRBD1. The V and J ends lost 4 bases and 0 bases, in that order; junction bases with no gene match: 6. The CDR3 has 17 residues. CDR1 MNHEY and CDR2 SMNVEV come from the germline V gene (reference sequence).

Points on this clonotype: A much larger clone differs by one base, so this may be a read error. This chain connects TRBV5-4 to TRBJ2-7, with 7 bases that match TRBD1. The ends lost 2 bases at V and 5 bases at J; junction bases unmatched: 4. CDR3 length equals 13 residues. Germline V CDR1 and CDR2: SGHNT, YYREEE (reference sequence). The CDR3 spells CASSFAGGNEQYF. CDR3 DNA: TGTGCCAGCAGCTTCGCAGGGGGAAACGAGCAGTACTTC.

The CDR3 reads CASSTGQGKGEQYF. Here the CDR3 DNA reads TGTGCCAGCAGTACGGGACAGGGAAAGGGCGAGCAGTACTTC. V is TRBV6-1 and J is TRBJ2-7, with TRBD1 matching 9 bases. With V trimmed by 5 bases and J by 6 bases, 8 bases remained unmatched. CDR1 is MNHNS, CDR2 SASEGT, per germline. The CDR3 covers 14 residues.

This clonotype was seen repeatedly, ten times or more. The CDR3: CASSLMGATNEKLFF. The CDR3 nucleotides are TGTGCCAGCAGCTTGATGGGGGCAACTAATGAAAAACTGTTTTTT. The chain is built from TRBV5-5 and TRBJ1-4; tentatively, D is TRBD1 (5 bases). Germline-derived CDR1 and CDR2 are SGHKS and YYEKEE (reference sequence). The CDR3 has 15 residues. With 1 base removed from V and 0 bases from J, the gap between germline ends came to 7 bases.

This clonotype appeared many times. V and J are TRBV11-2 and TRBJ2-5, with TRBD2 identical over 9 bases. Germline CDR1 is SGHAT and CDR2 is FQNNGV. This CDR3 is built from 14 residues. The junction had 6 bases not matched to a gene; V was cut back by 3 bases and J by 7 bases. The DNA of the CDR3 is TGTGCCAGCAGCTTTTTATCTAGCGGGGTGACCCAGTACTTC. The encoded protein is CASSFLSSGVTQYF.

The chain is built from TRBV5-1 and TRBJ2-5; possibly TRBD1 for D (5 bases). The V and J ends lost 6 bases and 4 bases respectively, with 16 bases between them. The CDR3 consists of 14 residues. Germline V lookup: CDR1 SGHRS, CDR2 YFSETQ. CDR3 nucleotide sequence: TGCGCCAGCAATAGGGGCAGGGTAGGAGAGACCCAGTACTTC. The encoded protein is CASNRGRVGETQYF.

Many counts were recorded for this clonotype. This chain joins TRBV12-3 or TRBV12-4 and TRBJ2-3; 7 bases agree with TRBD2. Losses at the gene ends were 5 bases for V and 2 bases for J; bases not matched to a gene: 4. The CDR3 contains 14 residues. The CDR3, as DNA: TGTGCCAGCAGTGGGCGGGAGTTCACAGATACGCAGTATTTT. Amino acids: CASSGREFTDTQYF.

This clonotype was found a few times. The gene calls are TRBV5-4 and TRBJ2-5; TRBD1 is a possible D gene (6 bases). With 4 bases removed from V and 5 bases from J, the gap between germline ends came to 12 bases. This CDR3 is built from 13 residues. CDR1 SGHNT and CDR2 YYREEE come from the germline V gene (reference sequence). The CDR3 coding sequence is TGTGCCAGCAGCCGTAACAGGGTTGAGACCCAGTACTTC. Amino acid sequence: CASSRNRVETQYF.